This TCR beta chain was sequenced for a study of cytomegalovirus exposure and HLA in healthy donors. Study in general: A later analysis reported the roughly 130 validation repertoires used the same platform as the approximately 660 first-cohort repertoires. Study-wide results and caveats: Cytomegalovirus association was assigned to some 160 TCR beta chains. In vitro work confirmed that three CMV-associated chains recognize CMV antigens.

About this clone: The antigen is not known.

The germline V gene has CDR1 SGHTA and CDR2 FQGNSA. CDR3 length: 15 amino acids. V lost 4 bases and J lost 4; bases outside the gene matches: 8. Repertoires were generated with immunoSEQ multiplex PCR, while TCRdb's copy carries only in-frame clones and drops some. This sample yields 150,000 to 200,000 clones, of which around four fifths are seen a single time; around 2.5% belongs to the top ten. The sequence was collected from a man between 25 and 39 years old in good health and CMV-seropositive. This sequence joins TRBV7-2 and TRBJ2-3, with 7 nucleotides matching TRBD2. Sequencing was performed on PBMCs. The DNA of the CDR3 is TGTGCCAGCAGCTCCAGAGTCGGGGGGTCAGATACGCAGTATTTT. Residues: CASSSRVGGSDTQYF.